Below are 26 T cell receptor beta chains sequenced from a single sample in a study of cytomegalovirus exposure and HLA in healthy donors. Both 60 Vbeta primers and 13 Jbeta primers went into the PCR. Clones were read by immunoSEQ multiplex PCR, and TCRdb kept only the in-frame ones, dropping some. The table lists roughly 150,000 clones, 80% to 85% of them singletons. Material: PBMCs. The receptors stem from a man aged 25-45 years in good health and CMV-seronegative.

This sequence joins TRBV6-4 and TRBJ2-1, with 10 bases aligning to TRBD2. CDR1 is MRHNA, CDR2 SNTAGT, per germline. V gave up 5 bases and J gave up 8 bases; unmatched junction bases: 12. The CDR3 totals 16 residues. In nucleotides, the CDR3 is TGTGCCAGCAGTCGTTTGGCTAGCGGGAGCATAGATGAGCAGTTCTTC. Its translation is CASSRLASGSIDEQFF.

V is TRBV4-3 and J is TRBJ2-5; 7 positions agree with TRBD2. J lost 10 bases, V lost 0 bases, and 5 bases had no gene match. This CDR3 contains 13 residues. Germline CDR1 is LGHNA and CDR2 is YSLEER. The CDR3 DNA follows: TGCGCCAGCAGCCAAGATCCCCGGGGGGACCAGTACTTC. Residues: CASSQDPRGDQYF.

This chain connects TRBV18 to TRBJ2-7; TRBD1 matches at 7 bases. The CDR3 has 13 amino acids. Looked up from germline, CDR1 is KGHSH and CDR2 is LQKENI. V lost 6 bases to trimming and J lost 4 bases; unmatched junction nucleotides: 6. The CDR3 coding sequence is TGTGCCAGCTCCCCCGGGACAGAGTACGAGCAGTACTTC. This encodes CASSPGTEYEQYF.

The rearrangement links TRBV25-1 to TRBJ2-3; D is possibly TRBD2 (7 bases). There are 16 residues in the CDR3. With 0 bases removed from V and 3 bases from J, the gap between germline ends came to 13 bases. Germline V gene data show CDR1 as MGHDK and CDR2 as SYGVNS. CDR3 sequence reads: CASSEYIGGRTDTQYF. CDR3 nucleotides: TGTGCCAGCAGTGAATATATCGGGGGGCGTACAGATACGCAGTATTTT. Supplemented by reference TRBV25-1 and TRBJ2-3, the full variable domain reads EADIYQTPRYLVIGTGKKITLECSQTMGHDKMYWYQQDPGMELHLIHYSYGVNSTEKGDLSSESTVSRIRTEHFPLTLESARPSHTSQYLCASSEYIGGRTDTQYFGPGTRLTVL.

The gene calls are TRBV25-1 and TRBJ2-1; D may be TRBD2 (6 bases). Trimming took off 4 bases at V and 7 bases at J, with 14 bases between the two ends. Germline V gene lookup returns CDR1 MGHDK and CDR2 SYGVNS. The CDR3 runs 14 residues. CDR3 sequence: CASSGGGVWNEQFF. The CDR3 bases are TGTGCCAGCAGTGGGGGCGGGGTTTGGAATGAGCAGTTCTTC. The whole variable domain, remainder taken from reference TRBV25-1 and TRBJ2-1, is EADIYQTPRYLVIGTGKKITLECSQTMGHDKMYWYQQDPGMELHLIHYSYGVNSTEKGDLSSESTVSRIRTEHFPLTLESARPSHTSQYLCASSGGGVWNEQFFGPGTRLTVL.

As DNA, the CDR3 is TGTGCCAGCAGCGTAGCTCCGGGGGGAAACTATGGCTACACCTTC. This codes for CASSVAPGGNYGYTF. This sequence joins TRBV9 and TRBJ1-2; tentative D call: TRBD1 (5 bases). CDR3 length: 15 residues. Germline V gene data show CDR1 as SGDLS and CDR2 as YYNGEE. With 0 bases removed from V and 2 bases from J, the gap between germline ends came to 11 bases.

This rearrangement joins TRBV15 to TRBJ1-1, with D possibly matching TRBD1 (5 bases). CDR3 length equals 12 residues. Trimming cost V 9 bases and J 5 bases, with 13 bases left between them. CDR1 and CDR2 (germline): LNHNV, YYDKDF (reference sequence). Here the CDR3 reads CATGGVRTEAFF. Here the CDR3 DNA reads TGTGCCACGGGGGGGGTTAGGACTGAAGCTTTCTTT.

The CDR3 protein is CASSRGLASMETQYF. The DNA of the CDR3 is TGTGCCAGCTCCCGAGGACTAGCGTCGATGGAGACCCAGTACTTC. The chain is built from TRBV18 and TRBJ2-5, with 9 bases fitting TRBD2. The germline CDR1 and CDR2 sequences are KGHSH and LQKENI. The CDR3 sequence is 15 residues long. V lost 6 bases, J lost 5 bases, and 10 bases stayed unmatched.

V and J are TRBV4-1 and TRBJ2-1; TRBD1 agrees at 7 bases. Germline V lookup: CDR1 MGHRA, CDR2 YSYEKL. The CDR3 totals 17 residues. V shed 0 bases and J 5 bases; nucleotides not matched to a gene: 10. The CDR3 reads CASSQDLDRNPNNEQFF. As DNA, the CDR3 is TGCGCCAGCAGCCAAGATCTGGACAGGAACCCAAACAATGAGCAGTTCTTC.

This chain joins TRBV6-5 and TRBJ1-3; 7 bases are a match to TRBD1. The CDR3 is made up of 13 amino acids. V trimming: 7 bases; J trimming: 3 bases; junction bases outside the gene matches: 3. Germline V gene data show CDR1 as MNHEY and CDR2 as SVGAGI. DNA of the CDR3: TGTGCCAGCATGCACAGGGGTGGAAACACCATATATTTT. Amino acid sequence: CASMHRGGNTIYF.

The chain joins TRBV19 to TRBJ1-5; no clear D gene. Germline V lookup: CDR1 LNHDA, CDR2 SQIVND (reference sequence). Trimming removed 3 bases at V and 0 bases at J, with 12 bases between. The CDR3 is 16 amino acids. The DNA for the CDR3 is TGTGCCAGTAGTATTCAAGGAGCTTATAGCAATCAGCCCCAGCATTTT. Translating gives CASSIQGAYSNQPQHF.

This clone was seen more than once but under ten times. V gene TRBV28 combines with J gene TRBJ2-7, with D perhaps matching TRBD1 (6 bases). The CDR3 sequence is 15 residues long. Germline CDR1 is MDHEN and CDR2 is SYDVKM. V shed 7 bases and J shed 2 bases, with 18 bases lying between them. The CDR3: CASTPFWGPTYEQYF. The CDR3 DNA reads as TGTGCCAGCACCCCTTTCTGGGGGCCCACCTACGAGCAGTACTTC.

This clone was seen more than once but under ten times. The same CDR3 is also encoded by other DNA sequences in this sample. The gene calls are TRBV12-5 and TRBJ2-3; tentative D call: TRBD2 (6 bases). Trimming pared 7 bases from V and 4 bases from J, leaving 15 bases between. CDR1 and CDR2 from the germline V gene are LGHNT and FRNRAP. The CDR3 sequence is 14 residues long. The CDR3 region is CASVLVGGSDTQYF. CDR3 nucleotides: TGTGCTAGTGTCCTCGTGGGAGGTTCAGATACGCAGTATTTT.

The rearrangement links TRBV28 to TRBJ2-7, with D possibly TRBD1 on 7 matching bases. This CDR3 region has 15 residues. Deletions cut 4 bases from V and 9 bases from J, with 22 bases between. Germline V gives CDR1 MDHEN, CDR2 SYDVKM. The CDR3 loop is CASSSGDRDSPRQYF. The CDR3 nucleotides are TGTGCCAGCAGTTCCGGAGACAGGGACTCTCCTCGGCAGTACTTC.

This clone came up a few times. The CDR3 nucleotides are TGTGCCAGCAGCCAAGATAGGCTAGCGGGGAGCGGGGCAGATACGCAGTATTTT. Amino acids: CASSQDRLAGSGADTQYF. The rearrangement links TRBV4-2 to TRBJ2-3; 9 bases align to TRBD2. CDR1 is LGHNA and CDR2 is YNFKEQ in the germline V gene. Trimming at V came to 0 bases and at J to 4 bases, leaving 11 bases not matched to a gene. The CDR3 extends over 18 amino acids.

There are a few counts of this clone. The gene calls are TRBV7-9 and TRBJ1-4; D gene ambiguous. Germline lookup yields CDR1 SEHNR and CDR2 FQNEAQ (reference sequence). CDR3 length equals 13 residues. Trimming cost V 3 bases and J 7 bases, with 9 bases left between them. CDR3 protein: CASSFGSIEKLFF. CDR3 sequence (DNA): TGTGCCAGCAGCTTCGGGTCGATTGAAAAACTGTTTTTT.

This chain links TRBV29-1 with TRBJ2-7; weak D call: TRBD1 (6 bases). Trimming removed 6 bases at V and 7 bases at J, with 13 bases between. This CDR3 has 11 residues. CDR1 and CDR2 from the germline V gene are SQVTM and ANQGSEA. CDR3 region: CSVDDRLEQYF. The CDR3 DNA sequence: TGCAGCGTAGACGACAGGCTAGAGCAGTACTTC.

J is TRBJ2-5 and V is TRBV7-7; possibly TRBD1 for D (5 bases). The V end lost 1 base, the J end lost 5 bases, and 11 bases lay between the germline ends. The CDR3 length is 14 residues. Germline V CDR1 and CDR2: SSHAT, FNYEAQ (reference sequence). In DNA form, the CDR3 reads TGTGCCAGCAGCTTAGGGGCAGGGCGGGAGACCCAGTACTTC. Translation: CASSLGAGRETQYF.

This clone appeared once. The chain couples TRBV5-1 to TRBJ1-3, with 7 positions matching TRBD1. This CDR3 spans 15 amino acids. The V segment lost 4 bases and the J segment 4 bases; nucleotides outside the gene matches: 8. Germline-derived CDR1 and CDR2 are SGHRS and YFSETQ. CDR3: CASSRGDRVGNTIYF. For the CDR3, the DNA is TGCGCCAGCAGCCGAGGTGACAGGGTGGGAAACACCATATATTTT.

The CDR3 loop reads CASSEYILDTYGYTF. DNA for the CDR3: TGTGCCAGCAGTGAATATATCTTGGACACGTATGGCTACACCTTC. The chain combines TRBV25-1 with TRBJ1-2, with a weak D call TRBD1 (5 bases). V was shortened by 0 bases and J by 5 bases, with 13 bases between the two germline ends. CDR1 is MGHDK, CDR2 SYGVNS, per germline. The CDR3 runs 15 residues.

V gene TRBV7-6 combines with J gene TRBJ2-5; the D is unclear. CDR1 SGHVS and CDR2 FNYEAQ come from the germline V gene. CDR3 size: 11 residues. V was pared by 5 bases and J by 2 bases, with 3 bases between. CDR3 sequence reads: CASSPQETQYF. CDR3 DNA sequence: TGTGCCAGCAGCCCGCAAGAGACCCAGTACTTC.

The chain is built from TRBV15 and TRBJ2-7, with 12 bases fitting TRBD1. The CDR3 contains 16 residues. Germline V gene lookup returns CDR1 LNHNV and CDR2 YYDKDF (reference sequence). Trimming took 3 bases from V and 3 from J; bases not matched to a gene: 6. The CDR3 DNA is TGTGCCACCAGCAGTGAAGGGACAGGGGGCAGCTACGAGCAGTACTTC. Protein product: CATSSEGTGGSYEQYF.

The gene calls are TRBV10-3 and TRBJ1-6, with D unresolved. The germline CDR1 and CDR2 sequences are ENHRY and SYGVKD. The CDR3 has 12 residues. The ends were cut back, 10 bases at V and 9 bases at J, with 13 bases in the middle. The CDR3 nucleotides are TGTGCCACAGCCGGGGTTAGTTCACCCCTCCACTTT. Amino acids: CATAGVSSPLHF.

This rearrangement joins TRBV6-5 to TRBJ2-5; D perhaps matches TRBD2 (5 bases). CDR1 is MNHEY and CDR2 is SVGAGI in the germline V gene. The V and J ends lost 6 bases and 5 bases respectively, with 10 bases between them. The CDR3 totals 12 residues. CDR3 in DNA: TGTGCCAGCAGGGGCGGGTGGGAGACCCAGTACTTC. Translation: CASRGGWETQYF.

The chain uses TRBV4-2 and TRBJ2-7, with TRBD1 identical over 10 bases. Germline CDR1 and CDR2: LGHNA and YNFKEQ. Trimming took 1 base from V and 5 from J; bases not matched to a gene: 5. The length of the CDR3 is 15 residues. The CDR3 reads CASSQGGGQGNEQYF. CDR3 bases: TGTGCCAGCAGCCAAGGGGGGGGACAGGGGAACGAGCAGTACTTC.

This sequence joins TRBV6-4 and TRBJ2-1; TRBD2 matches 9 bases. CDR3 length: 15 amino acids. Looked up from germline, CDR1 is MRHNA and CDR2 is SNTAGT. After removal of 6 bases from V and 5 bases from J, the junction contained 8 bases not matched to a gene. CDR3 sequence reads: CASSTSSGTHNEQFF. CDR3 in DNA: TGTGCCAGCAGCACATCTAGCGGGACCCACAATGAGCAGTTCTTC.